This T cell receptor beta chain was observed in a study of CD8+CD57+ T cells in acquired aplastic anemia. Overall study findings and caveats: The same twenty-nine CD8+ CDR3 sequences occurred in patients and in controls.

After removal of 6 bases from V and 6 bases from J, the junction contained 7 bases not matched to a gene. Looked up from germline, CDR1 is MNHEY and CDR2 is SMNVEV (reference sequence). The CDR3 has 13 amino acids. This clonotype was observed at least ten times. Antigen specificity is unknown. It was genomic DNA that served as the template for profiling TCR beta VDJ and CDR3. TCRdb ran MiXCR on the reads and lists one entry per CDR3 protein. The sample records roughly 63,000 distinct CDR3 sequences, around half being singletons. Sequences were obtained from sorted CD4+, CD8+, or CD8+CD57+ T cells (not recorded which) from PBMCs. The receptor comes from a human donor in good health, serving as a control. V usage is TRBV27 and J usage is TRBJ1-2; 7 bases agree with TRBD1. The CDR3 sequence: CASSRKQGNGYTF. For the CDR3, the DNA is TGTGCCAGCAGCCGAAAACAGGGGAATGGCTACACCTTC.